These 21 T cell receptor beta chains were sequenced from one sample in a study of cytomegalovirus exposure and HLA in healthy donors. Vbeta (60) and Jbeta (13) primers were used in the PCR. Generated by immunoSEQ multiplex PCR, the TCRdb table keeps only in-frame clones and is missing some. The table includes 60,000 to 85,000 clones, approximately 80% detected once. Sequenced: PBMCs. The receptors stem from a man between 65 and 85 years old in good health and CMV-seropositive.

The J gene is TRBJ2-7, the V gene TRBV9; D gene ambiguous. Germline loops: CDR1 SGDLS, CDR2 YYNGEE. The V gene lost 2 bases and the J gene lost 0 bases, with 6 bases spanning the gap. The CDR3 runs 13 residues. CDR3 in DNA: TGTGCCAGCAGCGTTGGCAACTCCTACGAGCAGTACTTC. Encoded protein: CASSVGNSYEQYF.

The chain combines TRBV28 with TRBJ2-7, with 12 nucleotides matching TRBD2. Germline V CDR1 and CDR2: MDHEN, SYDVKM. The junction had 28 bases not matched to a gene; V was cut back by 3 bases and J by 7 bases. There are 22 residues in the CDR3. CDR3 protein: CASSFKDLTLYGTSGRREEQYF. The CDR3 nucleotides are TGTGCCAGCAGTTTTAAGGACCTCACGCTATACGGGACTAGCGGGCGAAGGGAGGAGCAGTACTTC.

This chain links TRBV18 with TRBJ2-6, with 7 bases that match TRBD2. CDR3 length equals 17 residues. Germline CDR1 and CDR2: KGHSH and LQKENI. The V segment lost 0 bases and the J segment 4 bases; nucleotides outside the gene matches: 6. The CDR3, as DNA: TGTGCCAGCTCACCACCGGTGGGAGGGCAGGGGGCCAACGTCCTGACTTTC. It translates to CASSPPVGGQGANVLTF.

The chain has TRBV29-1 and TRBJ2-6, with 8 bases matching TRBD1. V lost 6 bases and J lost 0; bases outside the gene matches: 13. This CDR3 region has 18 residues. Germline V gene sequence: CDR1 SQVTM, CDR2 ANQGSEA. In DNA form, the CDR3 reads TGCAGCGTCTCGGACAGGGCGGAGGGAGGCTCTGGGGCCAACGTCCTGACTTTC. Its translation: CSVSDRAEGGSGANVLTF.

V usage is TRBV6-5 and J usage is TRBJ2-3; D might be TRBD2 (6 bases). The germline CDR1 and CDR2 sequences are MNHEY and SVGAGI. V lost 6 bases and J 2 bases, leaving 12 bases between the germline ends. The CDR3 extends over 14 amino acids. The DNA of the CDR3 is TGTGCCAGCAGCCTTCGGGACTCCACAGATACGCAGTATTTT. This gives the protein CASSLRDSTDTQYF.

The rearrangement uses TRBV2 and TRBJ1-1; the match to TRBD1 covers 12 bases. The CDR3 has 16 amino acids. V lost 6 bases and J lost 4; bases outside the gene matches: 9. CDR1 is SNHLY, CDR2 FYNNEI, per germline. CDR3 nucleotides: TGTGCCAGCAGAGCCGGGACAGGGGGCGCGGGCACTGAAGCTTTCTTT. Amino acids: CASRAGTGGAGTEAFF.

CDR3 loop: CASSEYAGGAGANVLTF. The CDR3, as DNA: TGTGCCAGCAGTGAATACGCTGGAGGGGCTGGGGCCAACGTCCTGACTTTC. The chain carries TRBV25-1 and TRBJ2-6; D is possibly TRBD2 (6 bases). Germline V gene lookup returns CDR1 MGHDK and CDR2 SYGVNS. This CDR3 spans 17 amino acids. The V end was cut by 0 bases, the J end by 2 bases, with 11 bases between. Drawing the rest from reference TRBV25-1 and TRBJ2-6, the complete variable domain is EADIYQTPRYLVIGTGKKITLECSQTMGHDKMYWYQQDPGMELHLIHYSYGVNSTEKGDLSSESTVSRIRTEHFPLTLESARPSHTSQYLCASSEYAGGAGANVLTFGAGSRLTVL.

The chain is built from TRBV30 and TRBJ1-1, with 7 positions matching TRBD1. V was pared by 1 base and J by 4 bases, with 3 bases of the junction left unmatched. Germline values: CDR1 GTSNPN, CDR2 SVGIG (reference sequence). The CDR3 extends over 13 amino acids. The CDR3 sequence is CAWSGTGLTEAFF. In nucleotides, the CDR3 is TGTGCCTGGAGTGGGACAGGACTCACTGAAGCTTTCTTT. Complete variable domain (other parts from reference TRBV30 and TRBJ1-1): SQTIHQWPATLVQPVGSPLSLECTVEGTSNPNLYWYRQAAGRGLQLLFYSVGIGQISSEVPQNLSASRPQDRQFILSSKKLLLSDSGFYLCAWSGTGLTEAFFGQGTRLTVV.

This clone was counted between two and nine times. The rearrangement joins TRBV18 to TRBJ2-7; 9 nucleotides line up with TRBD1. V gave up 3 bases and J gave up 3 bases; unmatched junction bases: 6. The CDR3 runs 15 residues. Germline lookup yields CDR1 KGHSH and CDR2 LQKENI. This chain's CDR3 is CASSPRTGQGYEQYF. The CDR3 bases are TGTGCCAGCTCACCGCGGACGGGACAGGGCTACGAGCAGTACTTC.

The chain has TRBV5-4 and TRBJ1-5; TRBD1 agrees at 7 bases. In germline, CDR1 is SGHNT, CDR2 YYREEE (reference sequence). V was clipped by 0 bases and J by 1 base; unmatched bases: 1. The CDR3 contains 15 residues. CDR3 region: CASSLARGSNQPQHF. CDR3 sequence (DNA): TGTGCCAGCAGCTTGGCCAGGGGGAGCAATCAGCCCCAGCATTTT.

This chain connects TRBV6-5 to TRBJ2-5; 8 nucleotides align to TRBD2. The CDR3 covers 13 residues. V shed 6 bases and J 5 bases; nucleotides not matched to a gene: 5. Germline lookup yields CDR1 MNHEY and CDR2 SVGAGI. The CDR3 DNA sequence: TGTGCCAGCAGCCCTAGCGGGCGGGAGACCCAGTACTTC. Residues: CASSPSGRETQYF.

V usage is TRBV19 and J usage is TRBJ2-4; tentative D call: TRBD2 (5 bases). Per the germline V gene, CDR1 is LNHDA and CDR2 is SQIVND (reference sequence). V lost 5 bases to trimming and J lost 1 base, with 15 bases between them. CDR3 length equals 16 residues. CDR3 residues: CASSLGLVGAKNIQYF. The CDR3 nucleotides read TGTGCCAGTAGTCTAGGACTGGTCGGGGCCAAAAACATTCAGTACTTC.

This chain uses TRBV10-1 with TRBJ2-1, with D possibly being TRBD2 (6 bases). V was shortened by 0 bases and J by 10 bases, with 13 bases between the two germline ends. The CDR3 runs to 14 residues. Germline loops: CDR1 WNHNN, CDR2 SYGVQD (reference sequence). The CDR3 region has the DNA TGCGCCAGCAGTGAGTCGACGGCGGGGCGGGAGCAGTTCTTC. Its translation is CASSESTAGREQFF.

The chain recombines TRBV18 with TRBJ2-7; 7 nucleotides line up with TRBD1. V lost 1 base to trimming and J lost 7 bases; unmatched junction nucleotides: 10. The CDR3 extends over 15 amino acids. CDR1 is KGHSH and CDR2 is LQKENI in the germline V gene. The CDR3 spells CASSPLTGEGREQYF. As DNA, the CDR3 is TGTGCCAGCTCACCACTCACAGGGGAAGGACGGGAGCAGTACTTC.

V usage is TRBV7-8 and J usage is TRBJ2-3; a weak D match, TRBD2 (6 bases). There are 15 residues in the CDR3. Germline V gene sequence: CDR1 SGHVS, CDR2 FQNEAQ. V was cut by 2 bases and J by 4 bases, with 13 bases left in between. The CDR3 spells CASSLNPGVPDTQYF. The CDR3 nucleotides read TGTGCCAGCAGCTTAAACCCGGGAGTCCCAGATACGCAGTATTTT.

The CDR3 DNA reads TGTGCCAGCAGACAAATGGGCCCTCCGGTGTGTACGCAGTATTTT. Its protein is CASRQMGPPVCTQYF. The J gene is TRBJ2-3, the V gene TRBV11-3, with D hard to call. This CDR3 has 15 residues. Germline V lookup: CDR1 SGHNT, CDR2 YENEEA. Trimming removed 6 bases at V and 8 bases at J, with 21 bases between.

J is TRBJ1-1 and V is TRBV5-6; 9 positions match TRBD1. Germline V gene data show CDR1 as SGHDT and CDR2 as YYEEEE. This CDR3 region has 14 residues. V trimming: 4 bases; J trimming: 4 bases; junction bases outside the gene matches: 5. The CDR3 DNA reads as TGTGCCAGCAGCCGACAGGGGGGAAGCACTGAAGCTTTCTTT. It encodes CASSRQGGSTEAFF.

The V and J genes are TRBV6-6 and TRBJ2-5, with D unclear. The CDR3 is 13 residues long. CDR1 and CDR2 (germline): MNHNY, SVGAGI (reference sequence). Trimming took off 5 bases at V and 7 bases at J, with 14 bases between the two ends. Here the CDR3 DNA reads TGTGCCAGCAGTGGCGTGGGCGACGGGACCCAGTACTTC. It codes for CASSGVGDGTQYF.

The chain recombines TRBV28 with TRBJ2-1, with 10 positions matching TRBD2. There are 13 residues in the CDR3. Germline CDR1 reads MDHEN; CDR2 reads SYDVKM. After removal of 8 bases from V and 6 bases from J, the junction contained 4 bases not matched to a gene. The CDR3 sequence: CASSLAGSNEQFF. The CDR3 DNA sequence: TGTGCCAGCTCACTAGCGGGAAGCAATGAGCAGTTCTTC.

V and J are TRBV7-9 and TRBJ2-7; TRBD1 is a possible D gene (5 bases). Germline values: CDR1 SEHNR, CDR2 FQNEAQ (reference sequence). V was pared by 5 bases and J by 6 bases, with 20 bases between. This CDR3 has 15 residues. The CDR3 DNA reads as TGTGCCAGCAGCACCCTCGGGCAGGGCCGGTCCGAGCAGTACTTC. Its translation: CASSTLGQGRSEQYF.

V is TRBV5-8 and J is TRBJ2-1, with TRBD2 matching over 8 bases. The CDR3 totals 16 residues. V gave up 0 bases and J gave up 0 bases; unmatched junction bases: 2. Germline assignment: CDR1 SGHTS and CDR2 YDEGEE. The CDR3 DNA is TGTGCCAGCAGCTTGGACGGGAGGGACTCCTACAATGAGCAGTTCTTC. Amino acid sequence: CASSLDGRDSYNEQFF. The whole variable domain, remainder taken from reference TRBV5-8 and TRBJ2-1, is EAGVTQSPTHLIKTRGQQATLRCSPISGHTSVYWYQQALGLGLQFLLWYDEGEERNRGNFPPRFSGRQFPNYSSELNVNALELEDSALYLCASSLDGRDSYNEQFFGPGTRLTVL.